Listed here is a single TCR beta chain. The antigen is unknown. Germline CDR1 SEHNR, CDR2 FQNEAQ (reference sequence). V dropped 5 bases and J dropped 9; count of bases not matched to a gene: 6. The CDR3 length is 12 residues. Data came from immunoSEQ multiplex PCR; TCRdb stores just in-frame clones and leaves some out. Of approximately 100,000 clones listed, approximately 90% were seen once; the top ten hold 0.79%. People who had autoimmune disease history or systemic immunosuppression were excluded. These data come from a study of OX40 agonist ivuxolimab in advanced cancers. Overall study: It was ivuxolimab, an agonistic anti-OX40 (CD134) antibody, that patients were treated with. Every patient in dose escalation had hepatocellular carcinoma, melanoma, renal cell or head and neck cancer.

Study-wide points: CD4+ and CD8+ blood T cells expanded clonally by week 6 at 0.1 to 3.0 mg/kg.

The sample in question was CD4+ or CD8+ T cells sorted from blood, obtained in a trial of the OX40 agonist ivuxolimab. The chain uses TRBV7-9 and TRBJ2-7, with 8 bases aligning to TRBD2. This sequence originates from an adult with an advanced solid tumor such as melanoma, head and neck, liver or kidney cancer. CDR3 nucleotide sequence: TGTGCCAGCAGCCCGCCGGGGGGGCGGCAGTACTTC. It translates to CASSPPGGRQYF.